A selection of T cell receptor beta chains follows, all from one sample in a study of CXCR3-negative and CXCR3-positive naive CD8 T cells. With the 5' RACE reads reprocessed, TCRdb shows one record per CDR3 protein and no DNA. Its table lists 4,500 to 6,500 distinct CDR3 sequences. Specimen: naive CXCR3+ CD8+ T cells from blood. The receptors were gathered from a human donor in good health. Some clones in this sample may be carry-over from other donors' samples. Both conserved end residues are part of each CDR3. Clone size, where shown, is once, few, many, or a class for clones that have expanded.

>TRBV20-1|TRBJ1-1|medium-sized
CSAQSGGTEAFF
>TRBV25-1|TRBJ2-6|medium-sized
CASIRVSPSGANVLTF
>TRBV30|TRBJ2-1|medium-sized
CAWTRGARAYNEQFF
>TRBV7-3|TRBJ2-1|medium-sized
CASSESEQGGDEQFF
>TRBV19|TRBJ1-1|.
CASSWGRASPTEAFF
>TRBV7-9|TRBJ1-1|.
CASRQGTNTEAFF
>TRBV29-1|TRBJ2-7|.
CSVLGGAQYEQYF
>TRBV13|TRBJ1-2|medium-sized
CASSLDRGYGYTF
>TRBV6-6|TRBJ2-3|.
CASSLGTSGSFADTQYF
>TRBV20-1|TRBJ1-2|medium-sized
CSARNLDSPKGSYGYTF
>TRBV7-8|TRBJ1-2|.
CASSLGPDGYTF
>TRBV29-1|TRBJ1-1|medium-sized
CSVEGPGHEAFF
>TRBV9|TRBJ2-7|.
CASSPLNERPKGEQYF
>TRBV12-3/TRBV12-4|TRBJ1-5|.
CASSLGQPQHF
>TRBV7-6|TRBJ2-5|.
CASSLVVAGGQETQYF
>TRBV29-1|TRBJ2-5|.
CSVEDLRAGQGHHQETQYF
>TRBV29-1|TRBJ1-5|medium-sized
CSGAGTGGRIWNQPQHF
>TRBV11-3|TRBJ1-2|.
CASSLRSRPGYTF